This T cell receptor beta chain came from a study of blood T cell repertoires in COVID-19. Study-wide context: COVID-19 samples from acute and convalescent phases originated in the United States, Italy and Spain.

Original methodology: Nucleated cell number was recorded as an estimate derived from reference gene primer amplification. Sequenced by immunoSEQ multiplex PCR; TCRdb stores in-frame clones only, minus some. V and J calls and clone size are those listed in that table; D and trimming were worked out from the DNA. The sample holds about 150,000 clones, about 85% seen once. V lost 3 bases to trimming and J lost 3 bases, with 11 bases between them. Looked up from germline, CDR1 is KGHSH and CDR2 is LQKENI. The CDR3 length is 14 residues. The material sequenced was peripheral blood. The rearrangement uses TRBV18 and TRBJ1-2, with D perhaps TRBD1 (6 bases). This receptor was identified in a man aged 80 or over with COVID-19, enrolled during active disease. CDR3 DNA sequence: TGTGCCAGCTCACCGACAGGCGACGACTATGGCTACACCTTC. Its protein product is CASSPTGDDYGYTF.